What follows are 9 T cell receptor beta chains derived from one specimen sequenced in a study of beta chain features in type 1 diabetes. Notes on the study in general: In all four CD4+ subsets, TCRB CDR3 length was significantly, moderately reduced in type 1 diabetes.

For these receptors, no antigen is known. TCRB transcripts that were expressed got sequenced, as all of the isolated RNA had been reverse transcribed. Only in-frame clones appear in the TCRdb table, and some are missing; sequencing was by immunoSEQ multiplex PCR. The sample yields about 700,000 clones, around 15% seen once. The sequenced material came from naive CD4+ T cells from blood. All receptors derive from a young man with type 1 diabetes.

V is TRBV10-3 and J is TRBJ2-5; D is perhaps TRBD2 (6 bases). Germline CDR1 and CDR2: ENHRY and SYGVKD. Trimming removed 6 bases from V and 1 base from J, with 9 bases in between. The CDR3 length is 13 residues. DNA of the CDR3: TGTGCCATCAGACCGGGAGTCCAAGAGACCCAGTACTTC. Residues: CAIRPGVQETQYF.

This clone was detected a few times. The chain uses TRBV5-1 and TRBJ1-1; D unresolved. The CDR3 sequence is 16 residues long. Germline V gene data show CDR1 as SGHRS and CDR2 as YFSETQ. The V end lost 4 bases, the J end lost 2 bases, and 18 bases lay between the germline ends. The CDR3: CASSPWGPAENTEAFF. For the CDR3, the DNA is TGCGCCAGCAGCCCCTGGGGTCCCGCCGAAAACACTGAAGCTTTCTTT.

A note on this clone: The same CDR3 arises from other DNA sequences in this sample as well. The rearrangement uses TRBV6-5 and TRBJ1-6; 10 bases fit TRBD1. The length of the CDR3 is 13 residues. After removal of 6 bases from V and 9 bases from J, the junction contained 2 bases not matched to a gene. The germline V gene has CDR1 MNHEY and CDR2 SVGAGI. The CDR3 DNA is TGTGCCAGCAGCCGGGACAGGGGTTCACCCCTCCACTTT. Amino acids: CASSRDRGSPLHF.

In the case of this clone: This specimen includes other DNA sequences encoding the same CDR3. This chain uses TRBV11-2 with TRBJ2-5, with 9 positions matching TRBD2. The CDR3 has 14 residues. V lost 2 bases and J lost 5; bases outside the gene matches: 3. Germline V gene data show CDR1 as SGHAT and CDR2 as FQNNGV. The CDR3 loop reads CASSLSGGTETQYF. In nucleotides, the CDR3 is TGTGCCAGCAGCTTAAGCGGGGGGACCGAGACCCAGTACTTC.

This clone was picked up a small number of times. This chain links TRBV5-1 with TRBJ2-3, with 7 bases matching TRBD1. The CDR3 consists of 14 residues. V dropped 3 bases and J dropped 2; count of bases not matched to a gene: 3. Germline-derived CDR1 and CDR2 are SGHRS and YFSETQ. The CDR3 is CASSSGQTTDTQYF. The DNA of the CDR3 is TGCGCCAGCAGCTCGGGACAGACCACAGATACGCAGTATTTT.

This clone was counted between two and nine times. J is TRBJ2-7 and V is TRBV13; D may match TRBD1 or TRBD2 (5 bases each). The CDR3 covers 15 residues. Germline values: CDR1 PRHDT, CDR2 FYEKMQ (reference sequence). The V end was cut by 2 bases, the J end by 2 bases, with 13 bases between. The CDR3 bases are TGTGCCAGCAGCTTAAGGGACCGAGGGCCCTACGAGCAGTACTTC. Protein sequence: CASSLRDRGPYEQYF.

This clone was detected a few times. The chain couples TRBV14 to TRBJ2-7, with 7 bases that match TRBD2. The CDR3 is 15 residues long. Germline assignment: CDR1 SGHDN and CDR2 FVKESK. V lost 1 base to trimming and J lost 4 bases; unmatched junction nucleotides: 7. The CDR3 sequence is CASSQVIGGGYEQYF. The DNA of the CDR3 is TGTGCCAGCAGCCAAGTCATAGGCGGGGGTTACGAGCAGTACTTC.

Regarding this clone: This specimen includes other DNA sequences encoding the same CDR3. The rearrangement links TRBV30 to TRBJ1-1; TRBD1 is a possible D gene (5 bases). Trimming left V 0 bases short and J 5 bases short, with 13 bases between. CDR1 and CDR2 from the germline V gene are GTSNPN and SVGIG (reference sequence). This CDR3 spans 14 amino acids. The CDR3 sequence is CAWSVLGVGTEAFF. CDR3 in DNA: TGTGCCTGGAGTGTCTTGGGGGTAGGGACTGAAGCTTTCTTT.

This clone occurred a few times. The rearrangement uses TRBV14 and TRBJ2-3; the D is unclear. The CDR3 length is 11 residues. Germline V gene lookup returns CDR1 SGHDN and CDR2 FVKESK. The V and J ends lost 0 bases and 14 bases respectively, with 9 bases between them. CDR3 protein: CASSQEDLRYF. The CDR3 DNA reads as TGTGCCAGCAGCCAAGAGGATCTAAGGTATTTT.